This paragraph covers one TCR beta chain sequence. The sequencing template was cDNA reverse transcribed from extracted RNA. Here immunoSEQ multiplex PCR was the method, and the copy in TCRdb shows in-frame clones only, minus some. Among about 220,000 clones listed, around three fifths were seen once. This CDR3 region has 17 residues. With 5 bases removed from V and 0 bases from J, the gap between germline ends came to 20 bases. CDR1 is SGHAT and CDR2 is FQNNGV in the germline V gene. Treatment here: oral pan-JAK inhibitor, 5-10 mg twice daily. The source of the sample is a study of CD8+ T cells in alopecia areata.

This clonotype was obtained from a human donor with alopecia areata. This chain links TRBV11-2 with TRBJ2-7, with a tentative D call TRBD1 (5 bases). The sample consisted of CD4+ T cells sorted from blood, taken at week 4, from a patient treated with tofacitinib. The chain's CDR3 is CASSLRRQSVSSYEQYF. The CDR3 nucleotides are TGTGCCAGCAGCCTACGGAGACAGTCCGTGAGCTCCTACGAGCAGTACTTC.